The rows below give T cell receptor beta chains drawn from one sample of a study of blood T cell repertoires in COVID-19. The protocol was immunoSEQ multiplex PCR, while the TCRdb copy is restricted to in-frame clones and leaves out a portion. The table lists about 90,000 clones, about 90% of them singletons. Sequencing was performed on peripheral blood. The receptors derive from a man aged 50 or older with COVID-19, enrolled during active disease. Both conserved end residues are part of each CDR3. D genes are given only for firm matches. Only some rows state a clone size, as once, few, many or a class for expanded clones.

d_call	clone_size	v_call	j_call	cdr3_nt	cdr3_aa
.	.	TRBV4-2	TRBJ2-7	TGTGCCAGCAGCCAAGATTACTCCGGCCAGGGAAGGACCGAGCAGTACTTC	CASSQDYSGQGRTEQYF
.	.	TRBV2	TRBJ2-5	TGTGCCAGCAGTGAAATGGGGGGTCCCGGGGAGACCCAGTACTTC	CASSEMGGPGETQYF
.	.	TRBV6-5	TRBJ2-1	TGTGCCAGCAGTCCCACGGGCAATGAGCAGTTCTTC	CASSPTGNEQFF
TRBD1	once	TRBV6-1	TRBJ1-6	TGTGCCAGCAGTGCTTGGGACAGGGGCTATAATTCACCCCTCCACTTT	CASSAWDRGYNSPLHF
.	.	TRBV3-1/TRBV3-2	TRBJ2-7	TGTGCCAGCAGCCTCCTCCCGACAGGTTCAGGCTCCGAGCAGTACTTC	CASSLLPTGSGSEQYF
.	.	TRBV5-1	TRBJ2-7	TGCGCCAGCAGCTCTGGTGCGTCCAACTACGAGCAGTACTTC	CASSSGASNYEQYF
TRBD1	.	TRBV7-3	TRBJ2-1	TGTGCCAGCAGCGGTGGACAGGGGTCCTACAATGAGCAGTTCTTC	CASSGGQGSYNEQFF
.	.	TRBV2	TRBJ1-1	TGTGCCAGCAACCCTCGAGCCACTGAAGCTTTCTTT	CASNPRATEAFF
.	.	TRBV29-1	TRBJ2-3	TGCAGCGTTGAGGGGGCAGAGTGGAATACGCAGTATTTT	CSVEGAEWNTQYF
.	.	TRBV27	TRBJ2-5	TGTGCCAGCAGTTCACAGGTACAAGAGACCCAGTACTTC	CASSSQVQETQYF
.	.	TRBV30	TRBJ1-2	TGTGCCTGGAGGGACCTCGTCCGGGACATCGAAAAGTATGGCTACACCTTC	CAWRDLVRDIEKYGYTF
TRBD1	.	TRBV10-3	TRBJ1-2	TGTGCCATCAGCGGAGACAGGGACGGCTACACCTTC	CAISGDRDGYTF
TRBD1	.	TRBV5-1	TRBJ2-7	TGCGCCAGCAGCCGGGACAGGGGATTGCCTAGCTCCTACGAGCAGTACTTC	CASSRDRGLPSSYEQYF
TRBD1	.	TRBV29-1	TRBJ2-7	TGCAGCGTTGAAAGACAGGGGCAAGGGGAGCAGTACTTC	CSVERQGQGEQYF
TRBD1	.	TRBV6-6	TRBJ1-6	TGTGCCAGCCTCTCGGAGGGGGCTCCGGCCCTCCACTTT	CASLSEGAPALHF
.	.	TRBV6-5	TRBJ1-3	TGTGCCAGCAGTTACAGCGAGGGCTCTGGAAACACCATATATTTT	CASSYSEGSGNTIYF
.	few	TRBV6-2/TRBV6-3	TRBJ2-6	TGTGCCAGCAGTTACATGGACAGCCTCCGGGGGGCCAACGTCCTGACTTTC	CASSYMDSLRGANVLTF
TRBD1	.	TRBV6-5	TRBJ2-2	TGTGCCAGCAGTTACACAACGACAGGGGCCGGGGAGCTGTTTTTT	CASSYTTTGAGELFF
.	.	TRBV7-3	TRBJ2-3	TGTGCCAGCAGCTTAGTGGGGGCCAATACGCAGTATTTT	CASSLVGANTQYF
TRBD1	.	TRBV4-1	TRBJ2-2	TGCGCCAGCAGCCAAGTTGGGACAGGGTCCGGGGAGCTGTTTTTT	CASSQVGTGSGELFF
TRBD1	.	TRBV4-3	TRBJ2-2	TGCGCCAGCAGCCAAGATACCCTTCGACAGGGGGGTACCGGGGAGCTGTTTTTT	CASSQDTLRQGGTGELFF
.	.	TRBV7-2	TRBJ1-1	TGTGCCAGCAGGCCCGACAGACTTAACACTGAAGCTTTCTTT	CASRPDRLNTEAFF
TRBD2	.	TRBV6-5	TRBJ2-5	TGTGCCAGCAGGCGGGGCGGGGGGCGACAAGAGACCCAGTACTTC	CASRRGGGRQETQYF
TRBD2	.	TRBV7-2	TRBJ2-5	TGTGCCAGCAGCTTAGCAACTAGCGGGGGGGGTGAGACCCAGTACTTC	CASSLATSGGGETQYF
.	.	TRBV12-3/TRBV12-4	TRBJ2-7	TGTGCCAGCAGGAACGGCGGAACCTACGAGCAGTACTTC	CASRNGGTYEQYF
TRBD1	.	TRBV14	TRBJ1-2	TGTGCCAGCAGCCAATCCTACGGACAGGGCTATGGCTACACCTTC	CASSQSYGQGYGYTF
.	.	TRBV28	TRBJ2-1	TGTGCCAGCACTGTTTATACCCTAGCGAGTGAGCAGTTCTTC	CASTVYTLASEQFF
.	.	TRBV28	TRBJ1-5	TGTGCCAGCAGTTCGGACATTGCTCTCAATCAGCCCCAGCATTTT	CASSSDIALNQPQHF
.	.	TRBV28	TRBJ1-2	TGTGCCAGCAGTTCAGCGGCCTTCCGGGACATCTATGGCTACACCTTC	CASSSAAFRDIYGYTF
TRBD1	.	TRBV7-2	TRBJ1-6	TGTGCCAGCAGCTCTCGGACAGGGGATTCACCCCTCCACTTT	CASSSRTGDSPLHF
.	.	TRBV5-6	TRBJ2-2	TGTGCCAGCAGCTTGTCTCTCGTAAACACCGGGGAGCTGTTTTTT	CASSLSLVNTGELFF
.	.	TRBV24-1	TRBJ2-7	TGTGCCACCAGTGAGTCCACCAGGGTGGGGCAGTACTTC	CATSESTRVGQYF
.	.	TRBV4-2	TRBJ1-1	TGTGCCAGCAGCCGACTGGGAGGGAAGATGAACACTGAAGCTTTCTTT	CASSRLGGKMNTEAFF
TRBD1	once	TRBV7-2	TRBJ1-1	TGTGCCAGCAGCGTATTAGGGGGCACGATGAACACTGAAGCTTTCTTT	CASSVLGGTMNTEAFF
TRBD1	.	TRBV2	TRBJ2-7	TGTGCCAGCAGGGGGGTGACAGGGGTCCCCTCCTACGAGCAGTACTTC	CASRGVTGVPSYEQYF
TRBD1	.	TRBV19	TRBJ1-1	TGTGCCAGTAGTATCGGACAGGGCGACACTGAAGCTTTCTTT	CASSIGQGDTEAFF
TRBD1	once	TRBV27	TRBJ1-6	TGTGCCAGCAGTCCGCCGGGACAGGGGGTGGCCTATAATTCACCCCTCCACTTT	CASSPPGQGVAYNSPLHF